The 21 T cell receptor beta chains given below trace back to one sample, sequenced in a study of blood T cells in healthy people across ages (dated by TCRdb to 2014 to 2015). The method behind the library was 5' RACE. Sequenced using an Illumina HiSeq 2500. A second roughly 6 to 12 cycle PCR used a sample-barcoded 5' primer and a J-beta primer mix. TCRdb itself trimmed the public reads at Q25 with fastp, ran MiXCR and retained productive beta chains. Rows with a matching CDR3 protein are joined into one entry that keeps the most common DNA and genes. This sample lists about 1.7 million distinct CDR3 sequences; under 30% were detected once. The ten largest clones capture less than 9.5% of the sample. The material sequenced was blood. These receptors were taken from a woman aged 25 to 45 in good health.

The chain carries TRBV7-2 and TRBJ2-3; no clear D. The V end lost 2 bases, the J end lost 2 bases, and 14 bases lay between the germline ends. The CDR3 runs 16 residues. CDR1 and CDR2 (germline): SGHTA, FQGNSA. Here the CDR3 reads CASSLFLASSTDTQYF. CDR3 bases: TGTGCCAGCAGCTTATTTTTGGCCTCGTCCACAGATACGCAGTATTTT.

This clonotype has a handful of counts. The chain joins TRBV29-1 to TRBJ2-3; D call uncertain. The CDR3 covers 13 residues. V dropped 2 bases and J dropped 6 bases, with 12 bases sitting between them. Germline V gives CDR1 SQVTM, CDR2 ANQGSEA. As DNA, the CDR3 is TGCAGCGTTGAACGGTGGTCCGCGGATACGCAGTATTTT. Encoded protein: CSVERWSADTQYF.

Many counts were recorded for this clonotype. The rearrangement links TRBV7-9 to TRBJ2-5; the match to TRBD2 covers 8 bases. This CDR3 is built from 14 residues. The J segment lost 4 bases and the V segment lost 5 bases, leaving 6 bases of the junction unmatched. Germline CDR1 and CDR2: SEHNR and FQNEAQ (reference sequence). CDR3 sequence (DNA): TGTGCCAGCAGCCAGCCAGCGGGAGTAGAGACCCAGTACTTC. Residues: CASSQPAGVETQYF.

This clonotype was seen more than once but under ten times. The chain is built from TRBV29-1 and TRBJ2-7, with D maybe TRBD1 (6 bases). Per the germline V gene, CDR1 is SQVTM and CDR2 is ANQGSEA. V lost 6 bases and J lost 7, with 16 bases in between. This CDR3 has 12 amino acids. Here the CDR3 reads CSVHRETGEQYF. The CDR3 DNA follows: TGCAGCGTCCACAGGGAGACGGGAGAGCAGTACTTC.

With respect to this clonotype: A single base separates this from a much larger clone, so it may be a read error. The CDR3 loop reads CASTRALAGGHEQFF. CDR3 in DNA: TGTGCCAGCACCCGGGCTCTAGCGGGAGGTCATGAGCAGTTCTTC. This chain joins TRBV6-5 and TRBJ2-1, with 11 bases lining up with TRBD2. V shed 7 bases and J 8 bases; nucleotides not matched to a gene: 10. The CDR3 extends over 15 amino acids. Germline loops: CDR1 MNHEY, CDR2 SVGAGI.

This chain connects TRBV5-6 to TRBJ1-4; D unclear. Germline V gene sequence: CDR1 SGHDT, CDR2 YYEEEE. The CDR3 contains 15 residues. V was clipped by 4 bases and J by 8 bases, with 18 bases between them. CDR3 nucleotide sequence: TGTGCCAGCAGCCATCACCCCGAAAGCGAGGAAAAACTGTTTTTT. This sequence encodes CASSHHPESEEKLFF.

This clonotype appeared a few times. J is TRBJ2-7 and V is TRBV10-2; D uncertain. Deletions cut 2 bases from V and 5 bases from J, with 16 bases between. CDR1 WSHSY and CDR2 SAAADI come from the germline V gene. The CDR3 totals 15 residues. CDR3: CASSEDRYLRNEQYF. DNA of the CDR3: TGCGCCAGCAGTGAGGATCGTTACCTCAGGAACGAGCAGTACTTC.

The rearrangement joins TRBV20-1 to TRBJ2-5, with 7 nucleotides matching TRBD2. The end of the DNA is better explained by TRBJ2-7, so the J call may be wrong. CDR3 length: 14 amino acids. Germline V gene sequence: CDR1 DFQATT, CDR2 SNEGSKA (reference sequence). The CDR3 DNA reads as TGCAGTGCTATAGACCCGCAGGCGGGGGACGAGCAGTACTTC. It specifies CSAIDPQAGDEQYF.

This clonotype appeared many times. V is TRBV12-3 or TRBV12-4 and J is TRBJ2-1; D unclear. Deletions cut 6 bases from V and 2 bases from J, with 11 bases between. The CDR3 contains 14 residues. The CDR3 coding sequence is TGTGCCAGCAGCCCTTCCGGACCCTACAATGAGCAGTTCTTC. It encodes CASSPSGPYNEQFF.

This clonotype was detected a few times. The chain joins TRBV7-2 to TRBJ2-1; weak D call: TRBD1 (6 bases). V gave up 0 bases and J gave up 4 bases, with 10 bases separating them. The CDR3 has 15 amino acids. CDR1 SGHTA and CDR2 FQGNSA come from the germline V gene. The CDR3 DNA follows: TGTGCCAGCAGCTTAGCGGCAGGGGAATACAATGAGCAGTTCTTC. It is translated as CASSLAAGEYNEQFF.

The genes are TRBV2 and TRBJ1-2; D gene uncertain. The CDR3 runs to 13 residues. V lost 5 bases to trimming and J lost 6 bases, with 13 bases between them. CDR1 and CDR2 from the germline V gene are SNHLY and FYNNEI. Written as DNA, the CDR3 is TGTGCCAGCAGTCGGGAAAGGGAAGATGGCTACACCTTC. It is translated as CASSREREDGYTF.

The table lists this clonotype with a few counts. The chain carries TRBV7-3 and TRBJ2-5; possibly TRBD1 for D (6 bases). The CDR3 runs 16 residues. Trimming shortened V by 6 bases and J by 5 bases, and 22 bases separated the two germline ends. Germline V gene lookup returns CDR1 SGHTA and CDR2 FQGTGA. The CDR3 DNA reads as TGTGCCAGCAGGAAGGGGGTTAGCGTAGAGGTCGAGACCCAGTACTTC. Translating gives CASRKGVSVEVETQYF.

A few counts support this clonotype. The chain uses TRBV4-1 and TRBJ2-7, with D maybe TRBD1 (5 bases). Germline values: CDR1 MGHRA, CDR2 YSYEKL. V gave up 5 bases and J gave up 4 bases, with 21 bases separating them. This CDR3 has 16 residues. Here the CDR3 reads CASSNPVGQAEYEQYF. The CDR3 coding sequence is TGCGCCAGCAGCAACCCGGTCGGACAAGCAGAGTACGAGCAGTACTTC.

To note about this clonotype: A much bigger clone sits one base away, suggesting this may be a read error. The gene calls are TRBV19 and TRBJ2-6, with D maybe TRBD1 (5 bases). Per germline, CDR1 LNHDA and CDR2 SQIVND (reference sequence). The CDR3 has 15 amino acids. The CDR3 region is CASSIGGQGANILTF. CDR3 nucleotides: TGTGCCAGTAGTATTGGTGGGCAAGGGGCCAACATCCTGACTTTC.

The gene calls are TRBV29-1 and TRBJ2-3, with unresolved D. V was trimmed by 1 base and J by 11 bases, leaving 10 bases between them. Germline V gene sequence: CDR1 SQVTM, CDR2 ANQGSEA. CDR3 size: 11 residues. CDR3 DNA: TGCAGCGTTGAAGGGGGAAGTAAGCAGTATTTT. Translation gives CSVEGGSKQYF.

The rearrangement joins TRBV5-1 to TRBJ2-2; D possibly uses TRBD1 or TRBD2 (5 bases each). CDR1 and CDR2 (germline): SGHRS, YFSETQ. The CDR3 length is 14 residues. The V gene lost 3 bases and the J gene lost 5 bases, with 11 bases spanning the gap. In DNA form, the CDR3 reads TGCGCCAGCAGCTCACGGGGCCAGACCGGGGAGCTGTTTTTT. This encodes CASSSRGQTGELFF.

This clonotype was counted a few times. Here the CDR3 reads CASSEIDREDSPLHF. The DNA of the CDR3 is TGTGCCAGCAGTGAAATTGACAGGGAGGACTCACCCCTCCACTTT. The genes are TRBV25-1 and TRBJ1-6; 7 positions agree with TRBD1. The CDR3 extends over 15 amino acids. Per germline, CDR1 MGHDK and CDR2 SYGVNS. The ends lost 2 bases at V and 10 bases at J; junction bases unmatched: 8.

This clonotype was found a few times. The rearrangement joins TRBV7-9 to TRBJ1-4; 8 bases map to TRBD1. CDR1 and CDR2 (germline): SEHNR, FQNEAQ (reference sequence). This CDR3 has 16 residues. V shed 3 bases, J shed 7 bases, and the junction held 10 bases outside the gene matches. CDR3 residues: CASSFAYGQGGEKLFF. CDR3 DNA: TGTGCCAGCAGCTTCGCCTATGGACAGGGTGGTGAAAAACTGTTTTTT.

V and J are TRBV5-1 and TRBJ2-3; 15 nucleotides align to TRBD2. V dropped 4 bases and J dropped 4; count of bases not matched to a gene: 7. Germline CDR1 SGHRS, CDR2 YFSETQ. This CDR3 has 17 amino acids. The CDR3 DNA is TGCGCCAGCAGCCGAGGACTAGCGGGAGGGGATGCAGATACGCAGTATTTT. This encodes CASSRGLAGGDADTQYF.

This sequence joins TRBV28 and TRBJ2-2; D remains unclear. The length of the CDR3 is 18 residues. V lost 5 bases, J lost 4 bases, and 23 bases lay in between. Germline CDR1 and CDR2: MDHEN and SYDVKM. CDR3 sequence reads: CASSPSARATWGTGELFF. Here the CDR3 DNA reads TGTGCCAGCAGTCCTTCCGCCCGGGCGACCTGGGGCACCGGGGAGCTGTTTTTT.

At least ten counts were recorded for this clonotype. The CDR3 sequence: CASSRWGGDETQYF. CDR3 in DNA: TGTGCCAGCAGCAGATGGGGGGGCGACGAGACCCAGTACTTC. The chain combines TRBV7-3 with TRBJ2-5; possible D gene TRBD2, 7 bases. There are 14 residues in the CDR3. The V end lost 5 bases, the J end lost 5 bases, and 15 bases lay between the germline ends. The germline V gene encodes CDR1 SGHTA and CDR2 FQGTGA.